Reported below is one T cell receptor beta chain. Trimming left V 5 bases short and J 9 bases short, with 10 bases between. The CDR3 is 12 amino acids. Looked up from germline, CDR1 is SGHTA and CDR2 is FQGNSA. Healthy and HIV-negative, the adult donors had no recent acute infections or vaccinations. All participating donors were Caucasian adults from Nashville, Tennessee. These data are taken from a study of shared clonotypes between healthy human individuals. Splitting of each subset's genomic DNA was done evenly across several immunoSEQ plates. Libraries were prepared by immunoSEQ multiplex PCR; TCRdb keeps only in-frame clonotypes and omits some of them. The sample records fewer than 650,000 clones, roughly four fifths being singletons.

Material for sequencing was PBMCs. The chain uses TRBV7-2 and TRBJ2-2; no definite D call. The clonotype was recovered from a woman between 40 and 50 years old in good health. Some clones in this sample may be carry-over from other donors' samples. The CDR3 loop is CASSEQVRELFF. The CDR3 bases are TGTGCCAGCAGCGAACAAGTTCGGGAGCTGTTTTTT.